What follows describes a single T cell receptor (beta chain). The entry originates in a study of T cell clonotyping in hematopoietic cell transplantation. The data were produced by immunoSEQ multiplex PCR, yet TCRdb's version contains in-frame clones alone and is incomplete. The table includes tens of thousands of clones, around 86% detected once. Time point indicated: recipient sample about 28 days before transplant, after cytoreduction. The CDR3 spans 12 residues. Germline CDR1 is SGHAT and CDR2 is FQNNGV. The germline V and J ends were trimmed by 7 bases and 4 bases, with 10 bases remaining between them.

V usage is TRBV11-2 and J usage is TRBJ1-2, with D tentatively TRBD1 (5 bases). The origin of this receptor is a man in his 60s with biphenotypic leukemia. Some clones in this sample may be carry-over from other donors' samples. The material sequenced was peripheral blood mononuclear cells, taken before stem cell transplant. CDR3 sequence: CASTPGPYGYTF. The DNA for the CDR3 is TGTGCCAGCACCCCAGGGCCCTATGGCTACACCTTC.